This T cell receptor beta chain came from a study of T cell repertoires in aging, cancer and after chemotherapy. The CDR3 totals 17 residues. The germline gives CDR1 KGHDR, CDR2 SFDVKD. V dropped 4 bases and J dropped 2 bases, with 16 bases sitting between them. In its sample, this clonotype ranks as medium-sized. The antigen is unknown. TRB rearrangements spanning V, D and J were amplified using mixed TRB-A/B primers. TCRdb re-called the multiplex PCR reads with MiXCR, one entry per CDR3 protein. The sample contains 1,200 to 1,500 distinct CDR3 sequences, under 25% of which appear only once. TCR beta rearrangements were amplified from peripheral blood genomic DNA. Study-wide results and limits: Loss of evenness, beyond lost richness, contributed to age-related TCR diversity decline in cancer patients. These repertoire data do not allow conclusions about immunological memory after chemotherapy.

The chain joins TRBV24-1 to TRBJ2-2; tentatively, D is TRBD1 or TRBD2 (5 bases each). The material sequenced was blood. The sequence derives from a human donor with a solid tumor. The CDR3 DNA sequence: TGTGCCACCAGTGACCATTTTCCCGGGGCTAACACCGGGGAGCTGTTTTTT. It translates to CATSDHFPGANTGELFF.